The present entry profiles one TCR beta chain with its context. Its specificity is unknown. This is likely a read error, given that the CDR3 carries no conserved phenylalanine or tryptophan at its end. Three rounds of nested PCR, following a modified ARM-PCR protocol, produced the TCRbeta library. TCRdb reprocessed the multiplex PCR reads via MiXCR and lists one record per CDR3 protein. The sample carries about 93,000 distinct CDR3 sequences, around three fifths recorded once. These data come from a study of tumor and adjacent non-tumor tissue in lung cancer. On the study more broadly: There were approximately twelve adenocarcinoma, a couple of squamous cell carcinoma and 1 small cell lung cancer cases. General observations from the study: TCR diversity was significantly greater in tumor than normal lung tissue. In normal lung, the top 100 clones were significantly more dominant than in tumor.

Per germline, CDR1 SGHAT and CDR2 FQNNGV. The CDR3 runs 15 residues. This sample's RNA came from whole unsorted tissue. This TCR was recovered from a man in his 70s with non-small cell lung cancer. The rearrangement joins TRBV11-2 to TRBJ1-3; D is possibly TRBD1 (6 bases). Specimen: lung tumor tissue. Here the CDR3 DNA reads TGTGCCAGCAGCTCCAACGGGGGGCTTGGAAACACTATATATCTT. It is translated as CASSSNGGLGNTIYL.